Given below is one T cell receptor (beta chain) in context. This specimen comes from a study of blood T cell repertoires in COVID-19. Per the authors' pipeline: Estimated nucleated cell counts came from reference gene primer amplification. Profiled with immunoSEQ multiplex PCR; TCRdb holds only in-frame clones, not every one. The D gene and trimming were derived from the DNA, and the V and J assignments and clone size from that table. The sample has some 250,000 clones, about 79% seen once; the top ten hold roughly a tenth. The specimen was peripheral blood. The sequence derives from a woman older than 75 with acute or convalescent COVID-19.

CDR3 bases: TGTGCCAGCAGCTTAGCGGGGGGGCCGTACAATGAGCAGTTCTTC. Its translation is CASSLAGGPYNEQFF. The chain employs TRBV7-9 and TRBJ2-1, with D possibly being TRBD2 (7 bases). Per the germline V gene, CDR1 is SEHNR and CDR2 is FQNEAQ (reference sequence). The length of the CDR3 is 15 residues. The germline V and J ends were trimmed by 0 bases and 4 bases, with 10 bases remaining between them. Supplemented by reference TRBV7-9 and TRBJ2-1, the full variable domain reads DTGVSQNPRHKITKRGQNVTFRCDPISEHNRLYWYRQTLGQGPEFLTYFQNEAQLEKSRLLSDRFSAERPKGSFSTLEIQRTEQGDSAMYLCASSLAGGPYNEQFFGPGTRLTVL.